This T cell receptor (beta chain) was found in a study of T cell changes during pregnancy in multiple sclerosis. Losses at the gene ends were 3 bases for V and 8 bases for J; bases not matched to a gene: 11. Looked up from germline, CDR1 is MNHEY and CDR2 is SMNVEV (reference sequence). The CDR3 runs 17 residues. Assay: immunoSEQ multiplex PCR; the TCRdb copy retains only in-frame clones and omits some. The repertoire consists of under 95,000 clones, with around 93% occurring once and the leading ten covering 0.65% to 0.95%. This chain joins TRBV27 and TRBJ1-6; 9 nucleotides line up with TRBD1. Sequenced here: peripheral blood, sampled in the second trimester of pregnancy. The source is a female donor in good health, enrolled as a control in a pregnancy study. CDR3 sequence: CASSFTKYRGRDSPLHF. The CDR3 DNA is TGTGCCAGCAGTTTTACCAAATACAGGGGGCGGGATTCACCCCTCCACTTT.